A selection of T cell receptor beta chains follows, all from one sample in a study of T cells in localized non-small cell lung cancer. The repertoire was sequenced with immunoSEQ multiplex PCR; TCRdb's copy has only in-frame clones and lacks some. The repertoire includes around 2,000 clones, less than 20% of them detected once, and approximately 11% sits in the top ten. This material consisted of normal lung tissue next to the tumor, taken before any cancer treatment. Every receptor here comes from a man aged 40 to 69 with stage I squamous cell lung carcinoma. The CDR3 runs from the conserved cysteine through the conserved F or W. The D gene is left open where the match is weak. Size is omitted from some rows. Given values are once, few, many or a class for expanded clones.

J,size,V,D,CDR3,DNA
TRBJ1-5,large,TRBV9,.,CASSEGDSQPQHF,TGTGCCAGCAGTGAGGGGGATTCTCAGCCCCAGCATTTT
TRBJ1-5,medium-sized,TRBV6-8,TRBD1,CASHDRDNSNQPQHF,TGTGCCTCCCACGACAGGGACAATAGCAATCAGCCCCAGCATTTT
TRBJ2-5,medium-sized,TRBV9,TRBD2,CASSVDPAGPQETQYF,TGTGCCAGCAGCGTAGACCCAGCGGGACCTCAAGAGACCCAGTACTTC
TRBJ2-7,.,TRBV10-3,.,CAISEGSGRSSYEQYF,TGTGCCATCAGTGAGGGGTCGGGCCGAAGCTCCTACGAGCAGTACTTC
TRBJ2-4,few,TRBV11-3,TRBD1,CASSPSGQILNIQYF,TGTGCCAGCAGCCCCTCGGGACAGATTTTAAACATTCAGTACTTC
TRBJ2-2,medium-sized,TRBV11-3,.,CASSRTRDTGELFF,TGTGCCAGCAGCCGAACTAGGGACACCGGGGAGCTGTTTTTT
TRBJ2-5,.,TRBV9,.,CASSVDPGGPLETQYF,TGTGCCAGCAGCGTAGACCCGGGGGGCCCCTTGGAGACCCAGTACTTC
TRBJ2-1,medium-sized,TRBV6-8,TRBD2,CASSSRGGYNEQFF,TGTGCCAGCAGCTCCCGGGGGGGCTACAATGAGCAGTTCTTC
TRBJ2-7,.,TRBV11-3,TRBD1,CASSLAGTGGLYEQYF,TGTGCCAGCAGCTTGGCCGGAACAGGGGGTCTCTACGAGCAGTACTTC
TRBJ2-5,.,TRBV15,TRBD1,CATSRAQGVETQYF,TGTGCCACCAGCAGAGCACAGGGGGTAGAGACCCAGTACTTC
TRBJ2-3,.,TRBV18,.,CASGISMAGTDTQYF,TGTGCCAGCGGGATTTCGATGGCGGGCACAGATACGCAGTATTTT
TRBJ2-1,few,TRBV23-1,TRBD2,CASSLGGRSYNEQFF,TGCGCCAGCAGTCTGGGGGGGAGGTCCTACAATGAGCAGTTCTTC
TRBJ2-7,medium-sized,TRBV28,.,CASRSGQSAYEQYF,TGTGCCAGCAGAAGCGGACAGTCCGCCTACGAGCAGTACTTC
TRBJ1-2,.,TRBV11-3,.,CASRGAVPTWGYGYTF,TGTGCCAGCAGAGGGGCCGTGCCCACATGGGGCTATGGCTACACCTTC
TRBJ1-5,.,TRBV6-7,.,CASSGFQPQHF,TGTGCCAGCAGCGGGTTTCAGCCCCAGCATTTT
TRBJ1-1,few,TRBV12-5,.,CASTRGQGYEAFF,TGTGCCAGCACCCGAGGGCAGGGGTATGAAGCTTTCTTT
TRBJ2-7,.,TRBV19,TRBD2,CASSIAGAYEQYF,TGTGCCAGTAGTATTGCGGGAGCCTACGAGCAGTACTTC
TRBJ2-1,.,TRBV4-1,.,CASSQGQNLNEQFF,TGCGCCAGCAGCCAAGGTCAGAACCTCAATGAGCAGTTCTTC
TRBJ2-7,.,TRBV11-3,.,CASSLGGPGSYEQYF,TGTGCCAGCAGCTTAGGGGGTCCGGGTTCCTACGAGCAGTACTTC
TRBJ2-3,.,TRBV5-1,.,CASSPLSGTTDTQYF,TGCGCCAGCAGCCCTCTATCGGGGACCACAGATACGCAGTATTTT
TRBJ2-3,.,TRBV28,.,CASMFVQGHDTQYF,TGTGCCAGCATGTTTGTCCAGGGGCACGATACGCAGTATTTT
TRBJ2-1,medium-sized,TRBV6-8,.,CASSFTGKNEQFF,TGTGCCAGCAGTTTCACAGGGAAGAATGAGCAGTTCTTC
TRBJ1-2,medium-sized,TRBV11-3,TRBD1,CASSLLGQGTYGYTF,TGTGCCAGCAGCTTGTTGGGACAGGGTACCTATGGCTACACCTTC
TRBJ2-2,.,TRBV6-8,TRBD2,CAISSGTDTGELFF,TGTGCCATAAGTAGCGGGACGGACACCGGGGAGCTGTTTTTT
TRBJ2-1,.,TRBV6-8,TRBD2,CAISFGTSGVHNNEQFF,TGTGCCATCAGTTTCGGGACTAGCGGAGTTCACAACAATGAGCAGTTCTTC
TRBJ2-7,few,TRBV11-3,.,CASSLSTAYHEQYF,TGTGCCAGCAGCTTGTCGACAGCCTACCACGAGCAGTACTTC
TRBJ1-2,.,TRBV1,.,CASSQDRVLGQNYGYTF,TGCGCCAGCAGCCAAGATCGGGTACTGGGACAAAACTATGGCTACACCTTC
TRBJ1-5,few,TRBV25-1,.,CASGGLINQPQHF,TGTGCCAGCGGGGGACTCATAAATCAGCCCCAGCATTTT
TRBJ1-4,.,TRBV18,TRBD1,CASSPARTGKQGELFF,TGTGCCAGCTCACCAGCGAGGACAGGGAAGCAAGGAGAACTGTTTTTT
TRBJ2-6,few,TRBV9,.,CASSVGGAGANVLTF,TGTGCCAGCAGCGTCGGAGGCGCTGGGGCCAACGTCCTGACTTTC
TRBJ2-2,.,TRBV5-1,.,CASSLRSGGDTGELFF,TGCGCCAGCAGCTTGAGAAGCGGCGGAGACACCGGGGAGCTGTTTTTT
TRBJ2-1,.,TRBV28,TRBD1,CASRRDRGDGSYNEQFF,TGTGCCAGCAGAAGGGACAGGGGCGACGGCTCCTACAATGAGCAGTTCTTC
TRBJ2-2,medium-sized,TRBV11-3,TRBD2,CASSPLAGTSVGELFF,TGTGCCAGCAGCCCTCTCGCCGGGACTAGTGTCGGGGAGCTGTTTTTT
TRBJ1-2,few,TRBV28,.,CASSPRSGATYGYTF,TGTGCCAGCAGTCCCCGGTCAGGGGCTACCTATGGCTACACCTTC
TRBJ2-7,few,TRBV5-1,TRBD1,CASSLLETGDEQYF,TGCGCCAGCAGCTTATTAGAAACAGGGGACGAGCAGTACTTC
TRBJ1-1,.,TRBV19,.,CASSIFSGLNTEAFF,TGTGCCAGTAGTATCTTCTCGGGACTGAACACTGAAGCTTTCTTT
TRBJ2-5,medium-sized,TRBV28,.,CASSLLVAGQETQYF,TGTGCCAGCAGTTTACTGGTTGCGGGGCAAGAGACCCAGTACTTC
TRBJ2-1,few,TRBV28,.,CASSLGGGFNEQFF,TGTGCCAGCAGTTTAGGAGGGGGCTTCAATGAGCAGTTCTTC
TRBJ2-3,many,TRBV11-3,.,CASSLGQGQDTQYF,TGTGCCAGCAGCTTAGGGCAGGGTCAGGATACGCAGTATTTT
TRBJ1-1,medium-sized,TRBV19,TRBD1,CASRGQMNTEAFF,TGTGCCAGTAGGGGACAGATGAACACTGAAGCTTTCTTT
TRBJ2-2,.,TRBV6-8,TRBD1,CATLRRQGEWSGELFF,TGTGCCACCCTCCGGAGGCAGGGGGAATGGTCCGGGGAGCTGTTTTTT
TRBJ2-1,few,TRBV6-1,TRBD2,CASSEASGIGEQFF,TGTGCCAGCAGTGAAGCTAGCGGGATCGGTGAGCAGTTCTTC
TRBJ2-4,.,TRBV15,.,CATSRDAGVHRNIQYF,TGTGCCACCAGCAGAGATGCAGGGGTTCACCGAAACATTCAGTACTTC
TRBJ2-7,medium-sized,TRBV6-8,TRBD1,CASRPRQGIDPYF,TGTGCCAGCAGGCCCCGACAGGGAATCGACCCGTACTTC
TRBJ2-7,.,TRBV18,.,CASSTDSSEQYF,TGTGCCAGCTCAACAGACAGTTCCGAGCAGTACTTC
TRBJ1-5,.,TRBV19,.,CASSIRGEYSNQPQHF,TGTGCCAGTAGTATAAGAGGAGAATATAGCAATCAGCCCCAGCATTTT
TRBJ2-7,few,TRBV6-8,.,CASSPGMGLMQYF,TGTGCCAGCAGCCCAGGGATGGGATTGATGCAGTACTTC
TRBJ2-1,.,TRBV6-8,TRBD1,CASGQGDYNEQFF,TGTGCCAGTGGGCAGGGGGACTACAATGAGCAGTTCTTC
TRBJ2-7,.,TRBV30,.,CAWSVKAGKQYF,TGTGCCTGGAGTGTAAAGGCGGGGAAGCAGTACTTC
TRBJ2-3,medium-sized,TRBV9,TRBD2,CASSHPLGTSVTDTQYF,TGTGCCAGCAGCCATCCCCTCGGGACTAGCGTCACAGATACGCAGTATTTT
TRBJ2-7,medium-sized,TRBV11-3,.,CASSFIDGGTEQYF,TGTGCCAGCAGCTTTATCGACGGAGGAACCGAGCAGTACTTC
TRBJ2-3,.,TRBV15,.,CATSGRTGSTDTQYF,TGTGCCACCAGCGGAAGGACGGGAAGCACAGATACGCAGTATTTT
TRBJ2-1,.,TRBV23-1,.,CASSHLYGSSYNEQFF,TGCGCCAGCAGCCACCTCTACGGGTCCTCCTACAATGAGCAGTTCTTC
TRBJ2-3,few,TRBV30,TRBD2,CAWRGGYTDTQYF,TGTGCCTGGAGGGGGGGGTACACAGATACGCAGTATTTT
TRBJ2-1,.,TRBV6-9,TRBD2,CASSYAGGNSYNEQFF,TGTGCCAGCAGTTACGCGGGGGGAAATTCCTACAATGAGCAGTTCTTC